This T cell receptor (beta chain) was recorded in a study of blood T cell repertoires in COVID-19. Study at large: Acute-phase and convalescent COVID-19 samples originated in the United States, Italy and Spain. PBMCs, B-cell-depleted T cells, or T cells were the source of the cDNA or gDNA that made up the material.

The CDR3 totals 16 residues. Germline trimming cut 3 bases from V and 5 bases from J; bases unmatched to any gene: 8. Germline lookup yields CDR1 SGHVS and CDR2 FNYEAQ. The data were produced by immunoSEQ multiplex PCR, yet TCRdb's version contains in-frame clones alone and is incomplete. The sample records about 110,000 clones, roughly 84% being singletons. The chain combines TRBV7-6 with TRBJ2-1; 9 nucleotides agree with TRBD2. The receptor's source is a human donor in a cohort sampled during active COVID-19. Specimen: peripheral blood. For the CDR3, the DNA is TGTGCCAGCAGCTTTAGCGGGGGTGGGTGGGACAATGAGCAGTTCTTC. Translation: CASSFSGGGWDNEQFF. The full variable domain, with the rest looked up from reference TRBV7-6 and TRBJ2-1, is GAGVSQSPRYKVTKRGQDVALRCDPISGHVSLYWYRQALGQGPEFLTYFNYEAQQDKSGLPNDRFSAERPEGSISTLTIQRTEQRDSAMYRCASSFSGGGWDNEQFFGPGTRLTVL.